Presented here are 2 T cell receptor beta chains from one specimen sequenced in a study of T cell repertoires in cytomegalovirus infection. TCRdb re-analysed the reads in MiXCR, keeping a single row per CDR3 protein. The table lists just under 300,000 distinct CDR3 sequences, approximately 8.9% of them singletons, with approximately 2.4% in the top ten. Sequencing input: PBMCs. These receptors came from a human donor in good health (CMV status not recorded). Some clones in this sample may be carry-over from other donors' samples.

The V call is TRBV6-2 or TRBV6-3, the J call TRBJ1-1, with 7 positions matching TRBD1. The junction had 7 bases not matched to a gene; V was cut back by 6 bases and J by 0 bases. CDR3 length: 15 amino acids. Germline loops: CDR1 MNHEY, CDR2 SVGEGT. The CDR3 DNA is TGTGCCAGCAGATTAGGACAGGACGTGAACACTGAAGCTTTCTTT. Amino acids: CASRLGQDVNTEAFF.

This clonotype was counted at least ten times. This chain connects TRBV9 to TRBJ2-3, with D uncertain. Germline V lookup: CDR1 SGDLS, CDR2 YYNGEE. The V gene lost 6 bases and the J gene lost 8 bases, with 4 bases spanning the gap. The CDR3 length is 9 residues. The CDR3 protein is CASTPTQYF. As DNA, the CDR3 is TGTGCCAGCACTCCTACGCAGTATTTT.